The sample holds a few counts of the clone carrying this T cell receptor (beta chain). Antigen unknown. This sample is part of a study of T-cell memory formation after mild COVID-19. The CDR3 length is 14 residues. Trimming removed 10 bases from V and 2 bases from J; junction bases left unmatched: 7. CDR1 and CDR2 (germline): ENHRY, SYGVKD. From the 5' RACE reads, TCRdb called clonotypes with MiXCR, one entry per CDR3 protein. The data show about 400,000 distinct CDR3 sequences, more than 20% seen once. Notes on the study in general: In pre-infection memory, a portion of responding clones appeared, which suggested that cross-reactive memory joined. Contracting CD4+ clones lay largely in CM and EM, with CD8+ ones residing in EMRA. Day 15 to 85 contractors were CD4/CD8 balanced; later expanders leaned CD4+.

Input material: PBMCs or a T cell subset sorted from them (not recorded which). The TCR originated in an adult woman who had mild COVID-19 (a few samples of this study predate the infection). Cell type and time point are not known. The rearrangement uses TRBV10-3 and TRBJ2-3; TRBD2 agrees at 9 bases. DNA for the CDR3: TGTGCCACCGAAGCGGGAGGAAACACAGATACGCAGTATTTT. Translating gives CATEAGGNTDTQYF.